The following is a TCR beta chain sequence with its context. What it recognizes is unknown. The sample originates from a study of brain T cells in children with intractable seizures. Notes on the study in general: Pre-surgery blood may have been undersampled, hiding some clones.

The CDR3 extends over 14 amino acids. V was clipped by 0 bases and J by 8 bases; unmatched bases: 6. The germline V gene has CDR1 KGHSH and CDR2 LQKENI. TCRdb's copy holds only in-frame clones and misses some; the assay was immunoSEQ multiplex PCR. The table records around 80,000 clones, approximately 89% of them present only once. Only cases whose brain tissue showed the highest T cell transcript signatures were sequenced. Before surgery, patients took at least one anti-epileptic drug. This chain links TRBV18 with TRBJ1-2; 7 bases line up with TRBD1. The sequence was obtained from a girl aged 2-10 years with Rasmussen encephalitis and intractable seizures. Sequencing was performed on peripheral blood, taken at surgery. The CDR3 protein is CASSPPETGQGYTF. Here the CDR3 DNA reads TGTGCCAGCTCACCACCAGAGACAGGGCAAGGCTACACCTTC.